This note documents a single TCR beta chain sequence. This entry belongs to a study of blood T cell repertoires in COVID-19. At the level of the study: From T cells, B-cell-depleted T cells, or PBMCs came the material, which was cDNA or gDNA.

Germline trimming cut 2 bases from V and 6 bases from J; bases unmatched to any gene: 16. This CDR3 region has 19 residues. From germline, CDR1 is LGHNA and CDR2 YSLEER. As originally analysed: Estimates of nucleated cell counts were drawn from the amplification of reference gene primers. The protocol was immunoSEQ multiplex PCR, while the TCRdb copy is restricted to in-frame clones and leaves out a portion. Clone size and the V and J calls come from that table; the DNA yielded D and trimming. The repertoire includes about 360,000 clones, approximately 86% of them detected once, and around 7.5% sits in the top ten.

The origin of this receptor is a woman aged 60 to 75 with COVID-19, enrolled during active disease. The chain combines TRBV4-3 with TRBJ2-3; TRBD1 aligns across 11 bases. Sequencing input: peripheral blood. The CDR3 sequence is CASSQTRPGTGGLLDTQYF. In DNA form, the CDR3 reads TGCGCCAGCAGCCAAACCCGCCCCGGGACAGGGGGTCTATTGGATACGCAGTATTTT.